This T cell receptor beta chain was captured by sequencing in a study of beta chain features in type 1 diabetes. On the study more broadly: Examination spanned approximately 110 million sorted cells from all samples.

Naive, central memory, regulatory and stem cell-like memory cells within the CD4+ compartment were sorted using CD45RO/CCR7/CD25/CD127/CD95/CD27. Expressed TCRB transcripts were sequenced because the entire RNA isolate underwent reverse transcription. Profiled with immunoSEQ multiplex PCR; TCRdb holds only in-frame clones, not every one. The sample includes fewer than 900,000 clones, under 20% of them seen just once. The J segment lost 7 bases and the V segment lost 5 bases, leaving 7 bases of the junction unmatched. Germline assignment: CDR1 SEHNR and CDR2 FQNEAQ (reference sequence). This CDR3 contains 15 residues. This clone was counted between two and nine times.

The chain couples TRBV7-9 to TRBJ2-2; 10 nucleotides agree with TRBD1. The sequence came from a woman between 18 and 29 years old in good health. Sequencing was done on a sample of naive CD4+ T cells from blood. The CDR3 loop reads CASSTTGGEIGELFF. DNA of the CDR3: TGTGCCAGCAGCACGACAGGGGGCGAGATCGGGGAGCTGTTTTTT.